This is a list of T cell receptor beta chains from one sample in a study of cytomegalovirus exposure and HLA in healthy donors. The assay was immunoSEQ multiplex PCR, and TCRdb's table has in-frame clones only and misses some. The table includes about 64,000 clones, roughly 94% detected once. Source material: PBMCs. The receptor source for this set is a woman aged 18-29 years in good health and CMV-seropositive. The CDR3 runs from the conserved cysteine through the conserved F or W. The D gene is left open where the match is weak. Size is stated for part of the rows, as once, few or many counts, or as a class when the clone is expanded.

d_gene,j_gene,v_gene,abundance,CDR3aa,CDR3nt
.,TRBJ1-4,TRBV27,.,CASSYAGTNEKLFF,TGTGCCAGCAGTTATGCAGGGACTAATGAAAAACTGTTTTTT
TRBD2,TRBJ2-3,TRBV25-1,.,CASSESETSGTTDTQYF,TGTGCCAGCAGTGAATCGGAGACTAGCGGGACGACAGATACGCAGTATTTT
.,TRBJ2-1,TRBV7-3,.,CASSLTDRYNEQFF,TGTGCCAGCAGCTTGACAGATAGATACAATGAGCAGTTCTTC
.,TRBJ2-5,TRBV7-6,.,CASSLSGGGGETQYF,TGTGCCAGCAGCTTATCTGGGGGCGGTGGTGAGACCCAGTACTTC
.,TRBJ2-6,TRBV15,.,CATSRESLASGANVLTF,TGTGCCACCAGCAGAGAATCCCTAGCGTCTGGGGCCAACGTCCTGACTTTC
TRBD2,TRBJ2-3,TRBV7-8,.,CATKRLAGGRILPDTQYF,TGTGCCACCAAGAGACTAGCGGGGGGCCGCATCCTCCCAGATACGCAGTATTTT
.,TRBJ1-2,TRBV6-1,.,CASRGLAGEGGYTF,TGTGCCAGCAGAGGTCTGGCAGGGGAGGGTGGCTACACCTTC
.,TRBJ2-5,TRBV2,once,CASGDWGRETQYF,TGTGCCAGCGGGGACTGGGGTCGTGAGACCCAGTACTTC
.,TRBJ1-2,TRBV15,.,CATSLTGLGGYTF,TGTGCCACCAGTCTGACAGGCCTCGGGGGCTACACCTTC
TRBD2,TRBJ2-1,TRBV4-1,once,CASSQDQLGRVVDEQFF,TGCGCCAGCAGCCAAGATCAGTTAGGGAGGGTGGTTGATGAGCAGTTCTTC
.,TRBJ2-1,TRBV7-3,.,CASRIDYNNEQFF,TGTGCCAGCAGGATAGACTACAACAATGAGCAGTTCTTC
.,TRBJ1-2,TRBV7-7,.,CASSPITSNYGYTF,TGTGCTAGCAGCCCTATCACTTCTAACTATGGCTACACCTTC
TRBD1,TRBJ2-2,TRBV7-8,.,CATTGTANTGELFF,TGTGCCACCACCGGGACAGCGAACACCGGGGAGCTGTTTTTT
TRBD1,TRBJ1-1,TRBV15,once,CATRTTGGVGTEAFF,TGTGCCACCAGAACGACAGGGGGCGTTGGCACTGAAGCTTTCTTT
.,TRBJ1-2,TRBV4-3,.,CASSQDRSYGYTF,TGCGCCAGCAGCCAAGATCGTTCCTATGGCTACACCTTC
TRBD1,TRBJ2-1,TRBV5-5,once,CASRLDRGSYNEQFF,TGTGCCAGCAGATTGGACAGGGGATCATACAATGAGCAGTTCTTC
.,TRBJ1-5,TRBV28,.,CASSSPLGQGNAGNQPQHF,TGTGCCAGCAGTTCCCCCCTGGGTCAGGGAAATGCCGGCAATCAGCCCCAGCATTTT
.,TRBJ1-5,TRBV27,.,CASSLNGQDNQPQHF,TGTGCCAGCAGTTTAAATGGGCAGGACAATCAGCCCCAGCATTTT
TRBD1,TRBJ2-7,TRBV7-2,.,CASSERTGTHEQYF,TGTGCCAGCAGCGAAAGGACAGGGACCCACGAGCAGTACTTC
TRBD1,TRBJ2-7,TRBV28,.,CASSRTLTGVHEQYF,TGTGCCAGCAGTCGGACCCTAACAGGGGTCCACGAGCAGTACTTC
.,TRBJ2-7,TRBV7-9,.,CASSPYSGEQYF,TGTGCCAGCAGCCCCTATTCGGGTGAGCAGTACTTC
TRBD2,TRBJ2-1,TRBV18,.,CASSPLSGRARNEQFF,TGTGCCAGCTCACCCCTTAGCGGGAGGGCCAGGAATGAGCAGTTCTTC
TRBD2,TRBJ2-5,TRBV7-7,.,CASSLLGGGAQETQYF,TGTGCTAGCAGCCTCCTTGGCGGGGGGGCTCAAGAGACCCAGTACTTC
.,TRBJ1-2,TRBV27,once,CASSLTENYGYTF,TGTGCCAGCAGTTTAACAGAAAACTATGGCTACACCTTC
.,TRBJ1-5,TRBV19,.,CASSRPLRGGRSMDSNQPQHF,TGTGCCAGTAGCCGACCCCTTCGTGGAGGGCGATCAATGGATAGCAATCAGCCCCAGCATTTT
.,TRBJ1-1,TRBV2,.,CASSEGRKLFTEAFF,TGTGCCAGCAGTGAGGGCAGGAAGCTTTTCACTGAAGCTTTCTTT
.,TRBJ2-1,TRBV5-4,.,CAINWDISYNEQFF,TGTGCCATCAATTGGGACATCTCCTACAATGAGCAGTTCTTC
.,TRBJ2-2,TRBV19,.,CASWSLYTGELFF,TGTGCCAGTTGGAGCCTATACACCGGGGAGCTGTTTTTT
.,TRBJ2-5,TRBV6-5,.,CASSPRGEQETQYF,TGTGCCAGCAGTCCGCGGGGAGAGCAAGAGACCCAGTACTTC
TRBD2,TRBJ2-5,TRBV7-9,.,CASSLSIAGVETQYF,TGTGCCAGCAGCCTCTCCATAGCGGGAGTAGAGACCCAGTACTTC
.,TRBJ1-1,TRBV7-9,.,CASSLEGSYTEAFF,TGTGCCAGCAGCTTAGAGGGGTCCTACACTGAAGCTTTCTTT
TRBD2,TRBJ2-1,TRBV18,.,CASSPRTSGAYNEQFF,TGTGCCAGCTCACCTCGTACTAGCGGGGCCTACAATGAGCAGTTCTTC
.,TRBJ1-6,TRBV6-5,.,CASSYSWSSYNSPLHF,TGTGCCAGCAGTTACTCGTGGAGCTCCTATAATTCACCCCTCCACTTT
TRBD2,TRBJ2-1,TRBV7-3,once,CASSISLAGGDEQFF,TGTGCCAGCAGTATTAGTCTAGCGGGAGGGGATGAGCAGTTCTTC
.,TRBJ1-2,TRBV25-1,.,CASSDPYRDGYTF,TGTGCCAGCAGTGACCCCTACAGGGACGGCTACACCTTC
.,TRBJ1-3,TRBV6-6,.,CASSLFRVDGNTIYF,TGTGCCAGCAGCCTGTTCAGGGTCGATGGAAACACCATATATTTT
TRBD2,TRBJ2-5,TRBV28,.,CASSWGLAGGPQETQYF,TGTGCCAGCAGTTGGGGACTAGCGGGAGGGCCTCAAGAGACCCAGTACTTC
.,TRBJ2-1,TRBV5-5,.,CASSLAMGGNEQFF,TGTGCCAGCAGCTTGGCCATGGGGGGAAATGAGCAGTTCTTC
TRBD1,TRBJ2-7,TRBV4-2,.,CASSQVTGGALPQYF,TGTGCCAGCAGCCAAGTAACAGGGGGCGCTTTACCGCAGTACTTC
.,TRBJ2-1,TRBV2,.,CASSEKTEAEQFF,TGTGCCAGCAGTGAAAAGACTGAGGCTGAGCAGTTCTTC
TRBD1,TRBJ2-2,TRBV7-3,.,CASSLKQTGASTGELFF,TGTGCCAGCAGCTTAAAGCAGACAGGGGCGAGCACCGGGGAGCTGTTTTTT
TRBD2,TRBJ2-2,TRBV5-1,.,CASSTGTSFTGELFF,TGCGCCAGTAGTACCGGGACTAGCTTCACCGGGGAGCTGTTTTTT
TRBD2,TRBJ2-1,TRBV10-3,once,CAISALAGGSEQFF,TGTGCCATCAGTGCACTAGCGGGAGGAAGTGAGCAGTTCTTC
.,TRBJ2-6,TRBV15,.,CATSRIGGTGANVLTF,TGTGCCACCAGCAGAATAGGGGGAACTGGGGCCAACGTCCTGACTTTC
TRBD2,TRBJ2-5,TRBV5-6,.,CASSLSLAGGGQETQYF,TGTGCCAGCAGCTTGAGTCTAGCGGGGGGTGGGCAAGAGACCCAGTACTTC
.,TRBJ1-4,TRBV29-1,.,CSVEGSGGQTNEKLFF,TGCAGCGTTGAAGGATCGGGGGGGCAAACTAATGAAAAACTGTTTTTT
.,TRBJ1-1,TRBV7-2,.,CASSGGVGGEAFF,TGTGCCAGCAGCGGCGGGGTTGGCGGTGAAGCTTTCTTT
TRBD1,TRBJ2-7,TRBV10-3,.,CAIRGTGGLDEQYF,TGTGCCATCAGGGGAACAGGGGGTCTCGACGAGCAGTACTTC
.,TRBJ2-3,TRBV2,.,CASSGLGLPQPTDTQYF,TGTGCCAGCAGTGGGCTGGGACTCCCGCAACCCACAGATACGCAGTATTTT
.,TRBJ2-2,TRBV15,.,CATSQARNTGELFF,TGTGCCACCAGCCAAGCGCGGAACACCGGGGAGCTGTTTTTT